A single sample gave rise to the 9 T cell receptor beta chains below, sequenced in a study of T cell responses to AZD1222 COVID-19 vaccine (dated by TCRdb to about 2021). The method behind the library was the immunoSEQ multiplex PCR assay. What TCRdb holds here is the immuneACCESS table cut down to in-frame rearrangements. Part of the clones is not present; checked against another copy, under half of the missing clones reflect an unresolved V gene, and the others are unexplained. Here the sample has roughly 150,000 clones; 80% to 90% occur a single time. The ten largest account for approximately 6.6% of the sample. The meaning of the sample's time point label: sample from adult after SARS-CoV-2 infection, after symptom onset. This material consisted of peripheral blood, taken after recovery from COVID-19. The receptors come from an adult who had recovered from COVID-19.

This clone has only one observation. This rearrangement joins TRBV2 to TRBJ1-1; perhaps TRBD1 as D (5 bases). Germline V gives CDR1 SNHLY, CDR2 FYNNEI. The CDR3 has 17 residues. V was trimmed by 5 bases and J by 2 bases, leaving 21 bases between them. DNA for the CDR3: TGTGCCAGCAGTCCCCTCGGGGACGCCTCGCAAAACACTGAAGCTTTCTTT. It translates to CASSPLGDASQNTEAFF.

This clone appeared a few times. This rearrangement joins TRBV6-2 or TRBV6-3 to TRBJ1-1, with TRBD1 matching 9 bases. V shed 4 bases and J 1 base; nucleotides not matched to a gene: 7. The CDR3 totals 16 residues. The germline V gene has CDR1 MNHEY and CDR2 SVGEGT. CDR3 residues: CASSLVTGGSNTEAFF. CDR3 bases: TGTGCCAGCAGTTTGGTGACAGGGGGATCGAACACTGAAGCTTTCTTT.

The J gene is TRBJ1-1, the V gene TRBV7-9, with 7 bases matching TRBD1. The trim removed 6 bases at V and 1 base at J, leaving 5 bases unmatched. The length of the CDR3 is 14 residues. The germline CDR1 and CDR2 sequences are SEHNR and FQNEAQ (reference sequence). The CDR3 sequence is CASSLTGQNTEAFF. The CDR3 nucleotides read TGTGCCAGCAGTTTGACAGGGCAGAACACTGAAGCTTTCTTT. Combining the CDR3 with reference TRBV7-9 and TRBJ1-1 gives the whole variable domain DTGVSQNPRHKITKRGQNVTFRCDPISEHNRLYWYRQTLGQGPEFLTYFQNEAQLEKSRLLSDRFSAERPKGSFSTLEIQRTEQGDSAMYLCASSLTGQNTEAFFGQGTRLTVV.

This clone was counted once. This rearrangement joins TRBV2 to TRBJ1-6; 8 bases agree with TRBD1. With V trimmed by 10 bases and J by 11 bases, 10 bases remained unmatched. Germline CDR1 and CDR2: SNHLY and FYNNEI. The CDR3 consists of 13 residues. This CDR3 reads CATSDRGSPPLHF. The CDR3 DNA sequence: TGTGCCACCTCCGACAGGGGATCGCCACCCCTCCACTTT.

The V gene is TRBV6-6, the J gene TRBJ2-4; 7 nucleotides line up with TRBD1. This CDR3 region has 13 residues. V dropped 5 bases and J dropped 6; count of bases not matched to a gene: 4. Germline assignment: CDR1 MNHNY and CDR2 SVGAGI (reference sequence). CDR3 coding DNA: TGTGCCAGCAGTCAGGGGGTGGGAAACATTCAGTACTTC. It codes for CASSQGVGNIQYF.

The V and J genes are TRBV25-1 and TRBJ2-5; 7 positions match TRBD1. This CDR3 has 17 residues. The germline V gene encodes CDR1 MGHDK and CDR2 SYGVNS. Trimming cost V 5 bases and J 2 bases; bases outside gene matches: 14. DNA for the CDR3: TGTGCCAGCAGTACCCTTCTTTTAGGGGGCCCTCAAGAGACCCAGTACTTC. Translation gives CASSTLLLGGPQETQYF.

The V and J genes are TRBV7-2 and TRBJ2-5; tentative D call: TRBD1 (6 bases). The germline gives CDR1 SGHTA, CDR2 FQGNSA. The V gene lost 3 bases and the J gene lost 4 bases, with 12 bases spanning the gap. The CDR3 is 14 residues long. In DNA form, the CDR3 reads TGTGCCAGCAGCTTCCAGACAGGTTTAGAGACCCAGTACTTC. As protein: CASSFQTGLETQYF.

In DNA form, the CDR3 reads TGTGCCAGCAGCTTCCCTAACACAGATACGCAGTATTTT. Residues: CASSFPNTDTQYF. The rearrangement links TRBV7-9 to TRBJ2-3; no firm D call. Trimming removed 3 bases from V and 2 bases from J, with 6 bases in between. Germline CDR1 and CDR2: SEHNR and FQNEAQ (reference sequence). The CDR3 is 13 amino acids. Drawing the rest from reference TRBV7-9 and TRBJ2-3, the complete variable domain is DTGVSQNPRHKITKRGQNVTFRCDPISEHNRLYWYRQTLGQGPEFLTYFQNEAQLEKSRLLSDRFSAERPKGSFSTLEIQRTEQGDSAMYLCASSFPNTDTQYFGPGTRLTVL.

DNA for the CDR3: TGTGCCAGTACGGACCGGACTAATGAGCAGTTCTTC. This translates into CASTDRTNEQFF. V usage is TRBV19 and J usage is TRBJ2-1, with a possible D match to TRBD2 (5 bases). Germline V gene data show CDR1 as LNHDA and CDR2 as SQIVND (reference sequence). The CDR3 covers 12 residues. Trimming stripped 7 bases from V and 7 bases from J, with 11 bases between.